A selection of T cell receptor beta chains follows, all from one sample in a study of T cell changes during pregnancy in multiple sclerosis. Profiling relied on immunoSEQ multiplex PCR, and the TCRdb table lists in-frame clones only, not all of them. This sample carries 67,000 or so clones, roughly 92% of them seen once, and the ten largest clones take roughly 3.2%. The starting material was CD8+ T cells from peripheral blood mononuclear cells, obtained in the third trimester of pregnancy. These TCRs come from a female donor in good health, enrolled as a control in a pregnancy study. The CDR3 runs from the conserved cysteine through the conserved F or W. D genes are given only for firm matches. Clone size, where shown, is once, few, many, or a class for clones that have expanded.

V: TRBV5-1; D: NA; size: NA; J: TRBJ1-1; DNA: TGCGCCAGCAGCTTGGAAGGAGTGAACACTGAAGCTTTCTTT; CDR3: CASSLEGVNTEAFF
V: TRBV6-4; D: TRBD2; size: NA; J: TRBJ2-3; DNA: TGTGCCAGCACCATGACTAGCGGGGAGTTGGATACGCAGTATTTT; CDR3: CASTMTSGELDTQYF
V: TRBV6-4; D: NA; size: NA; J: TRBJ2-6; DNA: TGTGCCAGCAGTGACCTAAACTCTGGGGCCAACGTCCTGACTTTC; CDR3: CASSDLNSGANVLTF
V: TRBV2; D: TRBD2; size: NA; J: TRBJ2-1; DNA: TGTGCCAGCAGTGATATAGCGGGGGGTTCCTACAATGAGCAGTTCTTC; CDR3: CASSDIAGGSYNEQFF
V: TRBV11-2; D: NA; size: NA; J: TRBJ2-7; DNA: TGTGCCAGCAGCCCCGGGGGTTACGAGCAGTACTTC; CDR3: CASSPGGYEQYF
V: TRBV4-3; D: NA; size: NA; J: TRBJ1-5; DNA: TGCGCCAGCAGCCAAGTCGGGACACCTAATCAGCCCCAGCATTTT; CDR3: CASSQVGTPNQPQHF
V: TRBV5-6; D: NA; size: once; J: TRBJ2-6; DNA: TGTGCCAGCAGCTTGGGGACACACCTCTCTGGGGCCAACGTCCTGACTTTC; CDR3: CASSLGTHLSGANVLTF
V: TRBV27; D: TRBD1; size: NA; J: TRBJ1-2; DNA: TGTGCCAGCAGTTCGACAGGGAACTATGGCTACACCTTC; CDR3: CASSSTGNYGYTF
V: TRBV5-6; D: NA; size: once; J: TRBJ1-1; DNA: TGTGCCAGCAGCTTGGCCACGGGTGAAGCTTTCTTT; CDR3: CASSLATGEAFF
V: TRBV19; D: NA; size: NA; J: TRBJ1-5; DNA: TGTGCCAGTAGTATAGATCTAGAACAGGGTGGTGATCAGCCCCAGCATTTT; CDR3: CASSIDLEQGGDQPQHF
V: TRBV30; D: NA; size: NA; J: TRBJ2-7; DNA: TGTGCCTGGAGGGCTGGCGGCTCCTACGAGCAGTACTTC; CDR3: CAWRAGGSYEQYF
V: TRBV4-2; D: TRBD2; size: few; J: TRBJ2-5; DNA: TGTGCCAGCAGCCAAGATCTGGCTAGCGGGGCAGAGACCCAGTACTTC; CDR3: CASSQDLASGAETQYF
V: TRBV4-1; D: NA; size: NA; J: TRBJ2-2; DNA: TGCGCCAGCAGCCAAGGCAGGGGCACCGGGGAGCTGTTTTTT; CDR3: CASSQGRGTGELFF
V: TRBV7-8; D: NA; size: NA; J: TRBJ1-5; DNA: TGTGCCAGCAGCTTAGCGGGCCGTATTCAGCCCCAGCATTTT; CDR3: CASSLAGRIQPQHF
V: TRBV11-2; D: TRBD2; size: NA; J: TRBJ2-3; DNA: TGTGCCAGCAGCTCCGTACTAGCGGGGACAGATACGCAGTATTTT; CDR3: CASSSVLAGTDTQYF
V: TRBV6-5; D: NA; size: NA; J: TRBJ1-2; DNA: TGTGCCAGCAGTTACTTCAGGGATGATGGCTACACCTTC; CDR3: CASSYFRDDGYTF
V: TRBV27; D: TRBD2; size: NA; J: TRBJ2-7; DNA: TGTGCCACCACTAGCGGGGGCTACGAGCAGTACTTC; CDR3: CATTSGGYEQYF
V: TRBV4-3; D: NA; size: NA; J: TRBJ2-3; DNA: TGCGCCAGCAGCCAAAGGGAGGCGGGTGGATACACAGATACGCAGTATTTT; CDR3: CASSQREAGGYTDTQYF
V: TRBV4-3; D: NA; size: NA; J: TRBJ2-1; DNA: TGCGCCAGCAGCCAAGATAGGGCGGGCTACTACAATGAGCAGTTCTTC; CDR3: CASSQDRAGYYNEQFF
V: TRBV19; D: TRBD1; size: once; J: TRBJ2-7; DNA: TGTGCCAGTAGTATCCCGGGACAGAGCTACGAGCAGTACTTC; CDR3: CASSIPGQSYEQYF
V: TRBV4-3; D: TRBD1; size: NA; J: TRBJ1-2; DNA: TGCGCCAGCAGCCAAGATCTGGGGACAGGGGGGATCTATGGCTACACCTTC; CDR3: CASSQDLGTGGIYGYTF
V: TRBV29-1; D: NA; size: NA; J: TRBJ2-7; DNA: TGCAGCGTCCCCGGAACAGACTCCTACGAGCAGTACTTC; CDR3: CSVPGTDSYEQYF
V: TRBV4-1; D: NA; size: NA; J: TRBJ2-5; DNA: TGCGCCAGCAGCCAAGTGGCGGATCAAGAGACCCAGTACTTC; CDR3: CASSQVADQETQYF
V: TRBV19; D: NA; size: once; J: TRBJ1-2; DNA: TGTGCCACCCATTTCACCCAGGGCAATCCTAACTATGGCTACACCTTC; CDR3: CATHFTQGNPNYGYTF
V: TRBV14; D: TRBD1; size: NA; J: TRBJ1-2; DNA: TGTGCCAGCAGCCAAGATAGGTTGGCAGGGGGCAGCTATGGCTACACCTTC; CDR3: CASSQDRLAGGSYGYTF
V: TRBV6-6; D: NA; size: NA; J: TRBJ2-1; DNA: TGTGCCAGCAGCGTGGAAGTCGGGAATGAGCAGTTCTTC; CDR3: CASSVEVGNEQFF
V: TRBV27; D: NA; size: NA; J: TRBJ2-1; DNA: TGTGCCAGCAGTTTCCTAGGGGCTATGCCAGGTGACAATGAGCAGTTCTTC; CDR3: CASSFLGAMPGDNEQFF
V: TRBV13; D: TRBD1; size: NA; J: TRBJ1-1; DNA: TGTGCCAGCACCCCCACCCCAGGGGGCACTGAAGCTTTCTTT; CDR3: CASTPTPGGTEAFF
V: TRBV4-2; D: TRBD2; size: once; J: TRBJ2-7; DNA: TGTGCCAGCAGCCAGGACAGCTCGGGACTAGCGGGCTACGAGCAGTACTTC; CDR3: CASSQDSSGLAGYEQYF
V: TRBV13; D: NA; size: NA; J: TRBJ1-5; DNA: TGTGCCAGCAGCCGAGGACTGAGTAGCAATCAGCCCCAGCATTTT; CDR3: CASSRGLSSNQPQHF
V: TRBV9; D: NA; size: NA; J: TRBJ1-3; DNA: TGTGCCAGCAGCGTAGGTACGGGGAACTCTGGAAACACCATATATTTT; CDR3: CASSVGTGNSGNTIYF
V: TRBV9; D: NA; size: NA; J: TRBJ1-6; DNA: TGTGCCAGCAGCGTAGAGGGGACCCCGGGGGCACCCCTCCACTTT; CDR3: CASSVEGTPGAPLHF
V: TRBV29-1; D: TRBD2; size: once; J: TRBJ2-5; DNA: TGCAGCGTCCACCCAGGGTTGGTAGCGGGCCAAGAGACCCAGTACTTC; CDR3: CSVHPGLVAGQETQYF
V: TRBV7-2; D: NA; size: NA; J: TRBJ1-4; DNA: TGTGCCAGCAGCCCGACCGGACACGCAACTAATGAAAAACTGTTTTTT; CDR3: CASSPTGHATNEKLFF
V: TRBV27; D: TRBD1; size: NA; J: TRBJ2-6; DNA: TGTGCCAGCAGTGCCCGGGACAGATCCTCTGGGGCCAACGTCCTGACTTTC; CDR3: CASSARDRSSGANVLTF
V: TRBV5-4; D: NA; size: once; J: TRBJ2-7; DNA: TGTGCCAGCAGCTTAGAAGGGGGCTACGAGCAGTACTTC; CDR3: CASSLEGGYEQYF
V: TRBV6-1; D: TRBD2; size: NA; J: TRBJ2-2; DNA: TGTGCCAGCAGTGAAAGTGCGGGGGGGCAGAGTGGGGAGCTGTTTTTT; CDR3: CASSESAGGQSGELFF
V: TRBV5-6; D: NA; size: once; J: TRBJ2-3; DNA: TGTGCCAGCAGCTCCGGGGCAGATACGCAGTATTTT; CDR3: CASSSGADTQYF
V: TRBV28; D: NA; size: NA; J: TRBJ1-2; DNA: TGTGCCAGCAGACCCCTCGTGGGCACCTATGGCTACACCTTC; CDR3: CASRPLVGTYGYTF
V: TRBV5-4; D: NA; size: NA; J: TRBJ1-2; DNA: TGTGCCAGCAGCTTGGGACAGAGGCGCTATGGCTACACCTTC; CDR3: CASSLGQRRYGYTF
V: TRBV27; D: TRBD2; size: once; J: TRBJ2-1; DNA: TGTGCCAGCAGTTTTAGCGGGGGGCCAACCAATGAGCAGTTCTTC; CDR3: CASSFSGGPTNEQFF
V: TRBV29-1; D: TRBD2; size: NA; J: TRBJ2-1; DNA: TGCAGCGTTGCCCTAGTGGCGGGGGGGGACAATGAGCAGTTCTTC; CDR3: CSVALVAGGDNEQFF
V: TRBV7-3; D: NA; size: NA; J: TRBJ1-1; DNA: TGTGCCAGCAGCTTAATCCCGGGGGGTAAGGAAGCTTTCTTT; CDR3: CASSLIPGGKEAFF
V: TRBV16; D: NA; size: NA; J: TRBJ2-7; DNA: TGTGCCAGCAGCCAAATGGGGGCGTCCTACGAGCAGTACTTC; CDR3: CASSQMGASYEQYF